The 11 T cell receptor beta chains below were found in one sample sequenced in a study of T cell repertoires in cytomegalovirus infection. TCRdb recomputed calls from the reads with MiXCR, one row per CDR3 protein. The profile shows about 360,000 distinct CDR3 sequences, about a sixth of them singletons. Sample: PBMCs. These TCRs come from a human donor in good health (CMV status not recorded). Some clones in this sample may be carry-over from other donors' samples.

This clonotype came up a few times. This chain uses TRBV4-3 with TRBJ1-6, with D uncertain. The CDR3 spans 18 residues. Germline CDR1 LGHNA, CDR2 YSLEER. V lost 0 bases, J lost 7 bases, and 19 bases lay in between. The CDR3 nucleotides read TGCGCCAGCAGCCAAGACCCGGAATTATTAACCGTCAATTCACCCCTCCACTTT. This sequence encodes CASSQDPELLTVNSPLHF.

This clonotype was picked up many times. The genes are TRBV7-6 and TRBJ2-4, with TRBD1 matching 8 bases. Germline V gene lookup returns CDR1 SGHVS and CDR2 FNYEAQ. Unmatched junction bases numbered 3, after V lost 7 bases and J lost 1 base. The CDR3 consists of 14 residues. The CDR3: CASKRQGAKNIQYF. The CDR3 nucleotides are TGTGCCAGCAAACGACAGGGGGCCAAAAACATTCAGTACTTC.

This chain links TRBV27 with TRBJ1-4; 9 bases are shared with TRBD1. This CDR3 has 13 residues. Germline values: CDR1 MNHEY, CDR2 SMNVEV (reference sequence). With 5 bases clipped from V and 7 bases from J, the junction kept 2 bases outside the gene matches. CDR3 amino acids: CASSLDRGEKLFF. CDR3 nucleotides: TGTGCCAGCAGTCTGGACAGGGGTGAAAAACTGTTTTTT.

This clonotype was detected only a few times. V and J are TRBV19 and TRBJ2-1, with TRBD2 identical over 11 bases. Trimming removed 6 bases from V and 7 bases from J; junction bases left unmatched: 2. Germline CDR1 LNHDA, CDR2 SQIVND (reference sequence). CDR3 length: 13 residues. CDR3 sequence: CASRASGGNEQFF. CDR3 sequence (DNA): TGTGCCAGTAGGGCTAGCGGGGGGAATGAGCAGTTCTTC.

This clonotype appeared a few times. The chain combines TRBV7-2 with TRBJ2-7; 16 nucleotides align to TRBD2. V lost 5 bases and J lost 5; bases outside the gene matches: 9. This CDR3 comprises 17 residues. Germline loops: CDR1 SGHTA, CDR2 FQGNSA. CDR3 bases: TGTGCCAGCAGCCTGGGGACTAGCGGGAGGGCCGGCCACGAGCAGTACTTC. It yields the protein CASSLGTSGRAGHEQYF.

This clonotype was observed a few times. The rearrangement links TRBV5-4 to TRBJ2-2; the match to TRBD2 covers 10 bases. CDR3 length: 18 residues. Losses at the gene ends were 1 base for V and 6 bases for J; bases not matched to a gene: 12. Germline CDR1 is SGHNT and CDR2 is YYREEE (reference sequence). The CDR3 region is CASSLSVLASGSPGELFF. CDR3 DNA: TGTGCCAGCAGCTTGTCGGTTTTAGCTAGCGGGAGCCCCGGGGAGCTGTTTTTT.

The chain recombines TRBV5-4 with TRBJ2-3; 10 nucleotides line up with TRBD2. V gave up 6 bases and J gave up 4 bases; unmatched junction bases: 8. CDR1 and CDR2 from the germline V gene are SGHNT and YYREEE (reference sequence). The CDR3 has 15 residues. The CDR3 here is CASNPSGSPADTQYF. The CDR3 DNA reads as TGTGCCAGCAACCCTAGCGGGAGCCCGGCAGATACGCAGTATTTT. Complete variable domain (other parts from reference TRBV5-4 and TRBJ2-3): ETGVTQSPTHLIKTRGQQVTLRCSSQSGHNTVSWYQQALGQGPQFIFQYYREEENGRGNFPPRFSGLQFPNYSSELNVNALELDDSALYLCASNPSGSPADTQYFGPGTRLTVL.

This clonotype appeared many times. This chain's CDR3 is CASSLSPGGGPEETQYF. DNA for the CDR3: TGTGCCAGCAGCTTGAGCCCCGGCGGGGGGCCGGAAGAGACCCAGTACTTC. The rearrangement links TRBV7-2 to TRBJ2-5, with 8 positions matching TRBD2. Looked up from germline, CDR1 is SGHTA and CDR2 is FQGNSA. This CDR3 has 17 amino acids. J gave up 3 bases and V 3 bases, and 12 bases lay outside the gene matches.

The chain couples TRBV6-6 to TRBJ2-1, with D hard to call. The CDR3 is 15 residues long. Trimming shortened V by 7 bases and J by 4 bases, and 17 bases separated the two germline ends. Germline V lookup: CDR1 MNHNY, CDR2 SVGAGI (reference sequence). The CDR3, as DNA: TGTGCCAGCACCCCCCCCGGAAGCGAGTACAATGAGCAGTTCTTC. It encodes CASTPPGSEYNEQFF.

This clonotype has ten or more counts. The chain uses TRBV12-3 or TRBV12-4 and TRBJ1-5, with 8 bases identical to TRBD1. V lost 6 bases, J lost 1 base, and 2 bases stayed unmatched. The CDR3 contains 14 residues. The CDR3 protein is CASSRGPSNQPQHF. Written as DNA, the CDR3 is TGTGCCAGCAGCAGGGGGCCCAGCAATCAGCCCCAGCATTTT.

Only one count was recorded for this clonotype. The chain has TRBV18 and TRBJ2-3; D is perhaps TRBD2 (5 bases). Trimming shortened V by 2 bases and J by 4 bases, and 13 bases separated the two germline ends. The CDR3 has 15 amino acids. Germline V gene lookup returns CDR1 KGHSH and CDR2 LQKENI. The CDR3 region has the DNA TGTGCCAGCTCACCAGCCGGAGAGAGGGCAGATACGCAGTATTTT. Encoded protein: CASSPAGERADTQYF.